Reported below is one TCR beta chain. Its target is not known. The sample is drawn from a study of identical twins. Study results and limitations: Out-of-frame TCR alpha sharing in monozygotic twins exceeded recombination model predictions. Possibly, invariant MAIT and iNKT cells partly confounded zero-insertion analyses.

The V and J ends lost 3 bases and 3 bases, in that order; junction bases with no gene match: 10. CDR3 size: 18 residues. CDR1 is SGHAT, CDR2 FQDESV, per germline (reference sequence). Each CDR3 protein is one row after TCRdb ran MiXCR on the 5' RACE reads. The sample gives a few hundred thousand distinct CDR3 sequences, around 15% of which show up once; roughly 0.42% is in the top ten. These data were also reused for a study on yellow fever vaccine responses in identical twins.

The chain has TRBV11-1 and TRBJ2-1; 11 bases match TRBD2. Source material: CD4+ T cells sorted from blood. The receptor was isolated from a young woman in good health. In DNA, the CDR3 is TGTGCCAGCAGCTTGTTACTAGCGGGAGACCCAATCTACAATGAGCAGTTCTTC. Amino acids: CASSLLLAGDPIYNEQFF.